This T cell receptor (beta chain) was retrieved from a study of control samples from healthy donors and cancer patients. Generated by immunoSEQ multiplex PCR, the TCRdb table keeps only in-frame clones and is missing some. The table lists around 170,000 clones, 80% to 95% of them singletons. Sequenced material: blood. The clonotype originates from a woman aged 30 to 39 in good health.

In nucleotides, the CDR3 is TGTGCCAGCAGTTTCGGGCAGCCCCAGCATTTT. Its translation is CASSFGQPQHF. This chain joins TRBV28 and TRBJ1-5; no definite D call. Per germline, CDR1 MDHEN and CDR2 SYDVKM. The V end was cut by 3 bases, the J end by 7 bases, with 4 bases between. CDR3 length: 11 residues.